The TCR beta chain described here comes from a study of T cells in localized non-small cell lung cancer (dated by TCRdb to 2019 to 2021). Concerning the study at large: T cell repertoires of approximately 250 early-stage NSCLC patients were analyzed, with tumors being compared against uninvolved tumor-adjacent lungs. The cohort comprised roughly 230 treatment-naïve NSCLC patients with resected, localized lung tumors. NSCLC patients had a mean age of approximately 66 years, and 120 to 150 were male and 107 female. The full study reports these points: Of the top 100 tumor clones, a median of roughly 60 were detected in paired uninvolved adjacent lung; roughly 29 were also among that lung's top 100. Because multi-region tumor sequencing was not performed, intratumor heterogeneity could not be ruled out. Since the design was exploratory, TCR variables were selected using unadjusted p-values with no false-discovery rate correction. The highest T cell clonality was observed in uninvolved tumor-adjacent lung, where clonality exceeded that of tumor, suggesting that antigenic responses were more focused in uninvolved tumor-adjacent lung. Longer overall survival was associated with higher T cell density in blood, whereas shorter survival was associated with higher clonality in adjacent lung.

Concerning this clone itself: The antigen it recognizes is unknown. Base qualities are not provided; no much larger clone lies one nucleotide away.

The immunoSEQ Assay was used to sequence TCR beta CDR3 regions from DNA. The paper's data handling went like this. T cell density was computed as TCR beta template counts normalized to usable DNA estimated by amplifying housekeeping genes. Richness was estimated using the preseqR package, with extrapolation to 400,000 templates for PBMC samples and to 120,000 templates for tissue samples. Clonality was taken to be one minus Pielou's evenness. To identify tissue-enriched TCRs, differential abundance testing was run on productive amino-acid clonotypes with a minimum total count of 5 and an alpha of 0.1. The Jaccard Index and the Morisita Overlap Index were used to measure repertoire overlap between compartments. GLIPH grouped TCR beta CDR3s together with public tetramer-defined viral CDR3s, and a viral motif had to include at least three viral sequences and also show V-gene enrichment. TCRdb obtained this table from immuneACCESS and retained in-frame rearrangements with V and J assigned. These tables miss some clones; where compared with another copy, unresolved V genes account for less than half of the shortfall, and the remainder is unexplained. The DNA gave D and trimming, while V, J and clone size come from that table. This sample has more than 1,500 clones in its table, and approximately 28% of those were observed once. The ten most abundant clones make up around 9.6% of the sample.

Uninvolved adjacent lung was sampled at least 2 cm away from the tumor margin, and two independent pathologists confirmed that the tissue had no atypia. At diagnosis, peripheral blood, uninvolved tumor-adjacent lung and tumor were collected and were preserved as a mix of fresh-frozen and FFPE material. The germline V gene specifies SGHRS as CDR1 and YFSETQ as CDR2. Deletion took 4 bases off V and 4 bases off J, with a span of 13 bases between the germline ends. Counted from cysteine to phenylalanine, this CDR3 has 14 amino acids. The DNA shown is the 42-base CDR3, in frame from base 1. The TCR originated in a woman between 35 and 75 years old with stage III lung adenocarcinoma. Recombination joined TRBV5-1 with TRBJ2-3; the D gene lacks a confident call. The input for sequencing was normal lung tissue next to the tumor, taken before any cancer treatment. The bases read TGCGCCAGCAGCAAGCTCATTCCGGCAGATACGCAGTATTTT. The translation is CASSKLIPADTQYF.